What follows is one TCR beta chain and its context. Germline CDR1 KGHSH, CDR2 LQKENI. The CDR3 runs to 17 residues. With V trimmed by 0 bases and J by 1 base, 2 bases remained unmatched. The entry originates in a study of OX40 agonist ivuxolimab in advanced cancers. The repertoire was sequenced with immunoSEQ multiplex PCR; TCRdb's copy has only in-frame clones and lacks some. The table has about 81,000 clones, approximately 89% seen once. The TCR was taken from an adult with an advanced solid tumor such as melanoma, head and neck, liver or kidney cancer. The source material was CD4+ or CD8+ T cells sorted from blood, sampled in a trial of the OX40 agonist ivuxolimab. The chain recombines TRBV18 with TRBJ2-7, with 14 bases fitting TRBD2. CDR3 sequence (DNA): TGTGCCAGCTCACCACCGGGACTAGCGGGAGCTTCCTACGAGCAGTACTTC. Translated, it gives CASSPPGLAGASYEQYF.